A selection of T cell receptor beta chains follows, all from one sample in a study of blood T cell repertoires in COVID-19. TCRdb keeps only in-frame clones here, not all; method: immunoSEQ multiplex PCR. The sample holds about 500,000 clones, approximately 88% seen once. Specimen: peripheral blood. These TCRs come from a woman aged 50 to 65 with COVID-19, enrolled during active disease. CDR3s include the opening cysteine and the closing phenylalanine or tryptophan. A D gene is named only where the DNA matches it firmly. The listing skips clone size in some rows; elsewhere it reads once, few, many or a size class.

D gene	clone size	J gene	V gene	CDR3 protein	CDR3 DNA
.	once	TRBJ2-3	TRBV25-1	CASSLTEDLEDTQYF	TGTGCCAGCAGTCTTACTGAGGACTTGGAGGATACGCAGTATTTT
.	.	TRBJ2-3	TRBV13	CASSLEASTDTQYF	TGTGCCAGCAGCTTAGAAGCCTCAACAGATACGCAGTATTTT
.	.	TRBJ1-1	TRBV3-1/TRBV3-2	CASSQGSQGRDGEAFF	TGTGCCAGCAGCCAAGGGTCCCAGGGAAGAGATGGTGAAGCTTTCTTT
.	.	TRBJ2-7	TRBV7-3	CASSGGFSSYEQYF	TGTGCCAGCAGCGGGGGCTTCAGCTCCTACGAGCAGTACTTC
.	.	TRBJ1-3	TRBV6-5	CASTVSREENTIYF	TGTGCCAGCACAGTGAGCAGGGAGGAAAACACCATATATTTT
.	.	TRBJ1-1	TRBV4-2	CASSQDPGLEAFF	TGTGCCAGCAGCCAAGACCCCGGACTTGAAGCTTTCTTT
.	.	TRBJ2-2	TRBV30	CAWSVRGNSNTGELFF	TGTGCCTGGAGTGTACGCGGAAATTCGAACACCGGGGAGCTGTTTTTT
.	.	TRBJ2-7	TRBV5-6	CASSLGPPDSSYEQYF	TGTGCCAGCAGCTTGGGCCCCCCGGACAGTTCCTACGAGCAGTACTTC
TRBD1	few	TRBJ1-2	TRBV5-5	CASSVAGTAGGYTF	TGTGCCAGCAGCGTGGCCGGGACAGCAGGTGGCTACACCTTC
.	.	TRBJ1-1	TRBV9	CASSVGPGDTEAFF	TGTGCCAGCAGCGTAGGACCCGGGGACACTGAAGCTTTCTTT
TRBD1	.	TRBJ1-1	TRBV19	CASTIPNRGYTEAFF	TGTGCCAGTACTATCCCCAACAGGGGGTACACTGAAGCTTTCTTT
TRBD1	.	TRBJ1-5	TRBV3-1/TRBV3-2	CASSRQGWDQPQHF	TGTGCCAGCAGCCGACAGGGTTGGGATCAGCCCCAGCATTTT
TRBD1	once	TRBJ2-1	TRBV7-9	CASSLIGTAYEQFF	TGTGCCAGCAGCTTAATCGGGACAGCATATGAGCAGTTCTTC
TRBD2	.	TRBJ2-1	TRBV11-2	CASSFLAGGWDEQFF	TGTGCCAGCAGCTTCCTAGCGGGGGGGTGGGATGAGCAGTTCTTC
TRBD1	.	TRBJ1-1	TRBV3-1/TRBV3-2	CASSWTGKRNTEAFF	TGTGCCAGCAGCTGGACAGGGAAGAGGAACACTGAAGCTTTCTTT
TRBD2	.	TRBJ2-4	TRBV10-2	CASSELAGEDQYF	TGCGCCAGCAGTGAGCTAGCGGGGGAAGATCAGTACTTC
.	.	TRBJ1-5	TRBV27	CASSLSGNQPQHF	TGTGCCAGCAGTTTGTCAGGCAATCAGCCCCAGCATTTT
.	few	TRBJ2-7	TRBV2	CASTRAYEQYF	TGTGCCAGCACCCGAGCCTACGAGCAGTACTTC
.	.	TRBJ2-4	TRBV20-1	CSASPLAKNIQYF	TGCAGTGCTAGTCCCCTAGCCAAAAACATTCAGTACTTC
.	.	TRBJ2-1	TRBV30	CAWSFGGSYNEQFF	TGTGCCTGGAGTTTCGGGGGCTCCTACAATGAGCAGTTCTTC
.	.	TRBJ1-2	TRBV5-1	CASSFVADNYGYTF	TGCGCCAGCAGCTTTGTGGCGGATAACTATGGCTACACCTTC
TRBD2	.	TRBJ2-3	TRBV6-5	CASTTGGANTDTQYF	TGTGCCAGCACCACGGGGGGGGCCAATACAGATACGCAGTATTTT
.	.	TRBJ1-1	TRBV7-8	CASSLAGVSTEAFF	TGTGCCAGCAGCTTGGCGGGGGTGAGCACTGAAGCTTTCTTT
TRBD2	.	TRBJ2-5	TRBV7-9	CASSLSPLTSEYF	TGTGCCAGCAGCTTATCACCCTTGACTAGCGAGTACTTC
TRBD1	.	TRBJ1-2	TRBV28	CASSGQLESGYTF	TGTGCCAGCTCGGGACAGCTCGAATCTGGCTACACCTTC
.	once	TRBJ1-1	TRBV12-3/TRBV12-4	CASSSRTAGEAFF	TGTGCCAGCAGTTCCCGGACGGCGGGCGAAGCTTTCTTT
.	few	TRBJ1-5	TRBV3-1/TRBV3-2	CASSQERSIGQPQHF	TGTGCCAGCAGCCAAGAAAGGAGTATTGGACAGCCCCAGCATTTT
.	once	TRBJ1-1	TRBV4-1	CASSRDPGLSTEAFF	TGCGCCAGCAGCCGCGACCCAGGGTTGAGCACTGAAGCTTTCTTT
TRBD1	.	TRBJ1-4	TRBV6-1	CASREGQATNEKLFF	TGTGCCAGCAGAGAAGGACAGGCAACTAATGAAAAACTGTTTTTT
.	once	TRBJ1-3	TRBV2	CASSDPPWFRSSGNTIYF	TGTGCCAGCAGTGACCCCCCGTGGTTTAGGAGCTCTGGAAACACCATATATTTT
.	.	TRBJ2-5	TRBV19	CASSIGGTGGKETQYF	TGTGCCAGTAGTATAGGAGGCACAGGTGGGAAGGAGACCCAGTACTTC
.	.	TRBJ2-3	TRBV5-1	CASSFGERRTDTQYF	TGCGCCAGCAGCTTTGGGGAGCGTCGCACAGATACGCAGTATTTT
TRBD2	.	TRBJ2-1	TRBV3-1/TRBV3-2	CASSQDRVAGGQSPFF	TGTGCCAGCAGCCAAGATAGGGTAGCGGGGGGGCAGTCTCCTTTCTTC
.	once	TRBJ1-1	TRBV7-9	CASGHTNTEAFF	TGTGCCAGTGGACATACGAACACTGAAGCTTTCTTT
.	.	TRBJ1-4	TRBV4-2	CASAAGSTNEKLFF	TGTGCCAGCGCGGCGGGCTCAACTAATGAAAAACTGTTTTTT
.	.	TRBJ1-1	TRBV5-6	CASSYGPDRPYTEAFF	TGTGCCAGCAGCTACGGACCCGACAGGCCTTACACTGAAGCTTTCTTT
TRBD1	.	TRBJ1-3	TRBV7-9	CASSSLTGERNTIYF	TGTGCCAGCAGCTCCCTGACAGGGGAGAGAAACACCATATATTTT
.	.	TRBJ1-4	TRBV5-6	CASSPGGLGEKLFF	TGTGCCAGCAGCCCAGGAGGGTTGGGTGAAAAACTGTTTTTT
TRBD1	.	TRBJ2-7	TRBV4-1	CASSLLGGQNYEQYF	TGCGCCAGCAGCCTTTTAGGGGGACAGAACTACGAGCAGTACTTC
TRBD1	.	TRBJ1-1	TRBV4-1	CASSQRAPGTAEAFF	TGCGCCAGCAGCCAACGTGCGCCAGGGACAGCTGAAGCTTTCTTT
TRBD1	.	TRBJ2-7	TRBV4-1	CASSQDRTGDSYEQYF	TGCGCCAGCAGCCAAGACCGGACAGGGGATTCCTACGAGCAGTACTTC
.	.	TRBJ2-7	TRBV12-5	CASGLGGRTASYEQYF	TGTGCTAGTGGTTTGGGAGGGCGGACAGCGTCCTACGAGCAGTACTTC
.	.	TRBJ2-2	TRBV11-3	CASSIYGTSDTGELFF	TGTGCCAGCAGTATTTACGGTACCAGCGACACCGGGGAGCTGTTTTTT
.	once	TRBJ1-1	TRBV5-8	CASSYPLRSGNTEAFF	TGTGCCAGCAGCTACCCCCTGAGGTCGGGGAACACTGAAGCTTTCTTT
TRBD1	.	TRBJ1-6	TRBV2	CASSRQGVNSPLHF	TGTGCCAGCAGTCGACAGGGGGTCAATTCACCCCTCCACTTT
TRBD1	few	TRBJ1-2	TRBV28	CASSLRTGRVGYTF	TGTGCCAGCAGTTTACGGACAGGGAGAGTTGGCTACACCTTC
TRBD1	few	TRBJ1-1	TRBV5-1	CASSPQDRGLVEAFF	TGCGCCAGCAGCCCACAGGACAGGGGATTAGTTGAAGCTTTCTTT
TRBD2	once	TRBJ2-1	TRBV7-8	CASSSQSSGGAEQFF	TGTGCCAGCAGCTCCCAATCGAGCGGGGGGGCTGAGCAGTTCTTC
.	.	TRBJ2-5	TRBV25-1	CASREMETQYF	TGTGCCAGCAGGGAGATGGAGACCCAGTACTTC
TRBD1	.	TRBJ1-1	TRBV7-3	CASSPGQMNTEAFF	TGTGCCAGCAGCCCGGGACAGATGAACACTGAAGCTTTCTTT
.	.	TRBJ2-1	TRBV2	CASSEQGPASYNEQFF	TGTGCCAGCAGTGAACAGGGGCCCGCCTCCTACAATGAGCAGTTCTTC
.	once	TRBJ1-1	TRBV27	CASSLRGNTEAFF	TGTGCCAGCAGTTTACGAGGGAACACTGAAGCTTTCTTT
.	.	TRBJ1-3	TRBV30	CACEELTGNTIYF	TGTGCCTGTGAAGAGTTAACTGGAAACACCATATATTTT
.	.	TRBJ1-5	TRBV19	CASYAGGNQPQHF	TGTGCCAGTTACGCAGGGGGCAATCAGCCCCAGCATTTT